One and the same sample provided the 19 T cell receptor beta chains below, sequenced in a study of T cells in Graves' hyperthyroidism and ophthalmopathy. TCR beta CDR3 region amplification was performed from RNA transcripts. In the first-round RT-PCR of the TCR CDR3, the HTBI primer set was used. Each CDR3 protein gets one entry after TCRdb re-called the multiplex PCR reads with MiXCR. The table shows more than 550,000 distinct CDR3 sequences, with about 17% occurring only once. Sequenced sample: blood. These receptors were taken from a woman in her forties or fifties with Graves' hyperthyroidism that later progressed to Graves' ophthalmopathy.

Only a few counts were recorded for this clonotype. This chain connects TRBV20-1 to TRBJ2-7; D might be TRBD1 (6 bases). This CDR3 is built from 13 residues. Germline loops: CDR1 DFQATT, CDR2 SNEGSKA (reference sequence). V was trimmed by 3 bases and J by 7 bases, leaving 16 bases between them. The CDR3 here is CSASHRAQGEQYF. The CDR3, as DNA: TGCAGTGCTAGTCACAGGGCCCAGGGGGAGCAGTACTTC.

This chain uses TRBV18 with TRBJ2-1, with 9 bases lining up with TRBD1. V shed 6 bases, J shed 0 bases, and the junction held 15 bases outside the gene matches. CDR1 is KGHSH and CDR2 is LQKENI in the germline V gene. The CDR3 sequence is 19 residues long. The DNA of the CDR3 is TGTGCCAGCTCCCCCCCGGGACAGGGATACACGGGCTCCTACAATGAGCAGTTCTTC. It translates to CASSPPGQGYTGSYNEQFF.

The table lists this clonotype with many counts. The chain is built from TRBV6-1 and TRBJ2-3, with TRBD2 identical over 10 bases. Germline loops: CDR1 MNHNS, CDR2 SASEGT. Trimming at V came to 5 bases and at J to 1 base, leaving 18 bases not matched to a gene. CDR3 length: 20 amino acids. CDR3 coding DNA: TGTGCCAGCAGTAACCCTAGCGGGGGTGCGACCCCGTATGGCACAGATACGCAGTATTTT. Its translation is CASSNPSGGATPYGTDTQYF.

This chain uses TRBV25-1 with TRBJ2-4, with D tentatively TRBD1 (5 bases). Germline V gene data show CDR1 as MGHDK and CDR2 as SYGVNS. The CDR3 is 13 residues long. Trimming removed 7 bases at V and 4 bases at J, with 11 bases between. CDR3 bases: TGTGCCAGCACGGACACCACGAAAAACATTCAGTACTTC. It yields the protein CASTDTTKNIQYF.

This clonotype was recorded at least ten times. J is TRBJ2-7 and V is TRBV20-1, with 7 bases fitting TRBD2. With 5 bases clipped from V and 0 bases from J, the junction kept 13 bases outside the gene matches. The V gene's germline CDR1 is DFQATT and CDR2 SNEGSKA (reference sequence). CDR3 length: 16 residues. CDR3 in DNA: TGCAGTGCTGGGGGATTAGGGGCGGGGGACTCCTACGAGCAGTACTTC. Amino acid sequence: CSAGGLGAGDSYEQYF.

V is TRBV20-1 and J is TRBJ1-2, with no clear D. There are 13 residues in the CDR3. The germline V gene has CDR1 DFQATT and CDR2 SNEGSKA (reference sequence). V was shortened by 5 bases and J by 5 bases, with 15 bases between the two germline ends. The CDR3 bases are TGCAGTGCTCTCCCGGGCCTAGGATATGGCTACACCTTC. Protein: CSALPGLGYGYTF.

This clonotype has only one observation. The chain carries TRBV11-2 and TRBJ2-3; D remains ambiguous. V lost 2 bases and J 5 bases, leaving 11 bases between the germline ends. The CDR3 is 14 residues long. CDR1 is SGHAT and CDR2 is FQNNGV in the germline V gene. The CDR3 coding sequence is TGTGCCAGCAGCTTATCCGTACACGAAGATACGCAGTATTTT. This gives the protein CASSLSVHEDTQYF.

This clonotype was recorded many times. CDR3 coding DNA: TGTGCCAGCAGCCAATCGTCCCTCTATAGCAATCAGCCCCAGCATTTT. Residues: CASSQSSLYSNQPQHF. The chain uses TRBV3-1 and TRBJ1-5, with D uncertain. The V and J ends lost 2 bases and 0 bases respectively, with 11 bases between them. Germline CDR1 is LGHDT and CDR2 is YNNKEL (reference sequence). This CDR3 spans 16 amino acids.

The chain employs TRBV4-1 and TRBJ1-4; D is perhaps TRBD1 (5 bases). The germline V gene has CDR1 MGHRA and CDR2 YSYEKL. Trimming took 2 bases from V and 6 from J, leaving 10 bases between them. CDR3 length: 14 amino acids. The CDR3: CASSQLPGDEKLFF. In nucleotides, the CDR3 is TGCGCCAGCAGCCAACTCCCGGGGGATGAAAAACTGTTTTTT.

The J gene is TRBJ2-7, the V gene TRBV7-8, with 8 bases that match TRBD2. From germline, CDR1 is SGHVS and CDR2 FQNEAQ. J lost 0 bases, V lost 0 bases, and 7 bases had no gene match. This CDR3 is built from 17 residues. DNA of the CDR3: TGTGCCAGCAGCTTAGCTGGCGGGAGCGGGAGCTCCTACGAGCAGTACTTC. It encodes CASSLAGGSGSSYEQYF.

Only a few counts were recorded for this clonotype. This rearrangement joins TRBV14 to TRBJ2-7; D not resolved. There are 11 residues in the CDR3. CDR1 SGHDN and CDR2 FVKESK come from the germline V gene. V lost 6 bases to trimming and J lost 5 bases, with 8 bases between them. The CDR3 nucleotides are TGTGCCAGCAGTCTACTACACGAGCAGTACTTC. This encodes CASSLLHEQYF.

The chain has TRBV2 and TRBJ2-3, with no clear D. In germline, CDR1 is SNHLY, CDR2 FYNNEI. The V end lost 5 bases, the J end lost 2 bases, and 8 bases lay between the germline ends. The CDR3 covers 13 residues. The CDR3 coding sequence is TGTGCCAGCAGTCACAGCTCCACAGATACGCAGTATTTT. Translating it yields CASSHSSTDTQYF.

This clonotype came up many times. V gene TRBV18 combines with J gene TRBJ1-2, with D unresolved. This CDR3 is built from 13 residues. Trimming pared 1 base from V and 3 bases from J, leaving 6 bases between. Per germline, CDR1 KGHSH and CDR2 LQKENI. The CDR3 DNA sequence: TGTGCCAGCTCACCACAGGCAGACTATGGCTACACCTTC. Protein product: CASSPQADYGYTF.

The CDR3: CASRGLAVTDTQYF. The CDR3 DNA is TGCGCCAGCAGAGGACTAGCGGTTACAGATACGCAGTATTTT. The gene calls are TRBV4-1 and TRBJ2-3; 10 bases are a match to TRBD2. Germline V gene lookup returns CDR1 MGHRA and CDR2 YSYEKL. This CDR3 has 14 amino acids. Trimming cost V 6 bases and J 3 bases; bases outside gene matches: 3.

This chain uses TRBV27 with TRBJ1-2; TRBD1 matches at 7 bases. This CDR3 has 14 amino acids. CDR1 is MNHEY, CDR2 SMNVEV, per germline (reference sequence). Trimming at V came to 2 bases and at J to 6 bases, leaving 6 bases not matched to a gene. The DNA for the CDR3 is TGTGCCAGCAGTTTAACAGGGGTGGGGAATGGCTACACCTTC. As protein: CASSLTGVGNGYTF.

In the case of this clonotype: At one boundary the junction diverges from the germline segment, which might be a read error. This rearrangement joins TRBV5-4 to TRBJ2-3, with 7 bases fitting TRBD1. There are 14 residues in the CDR3. The germline gives CDR1 SGHNT, CDR2 YYREEE (reference sequence). The CDR3 DNA reads as TGTACCAGCAGCGCAGAAGGGGGCGTAGATACGCAGTATTTT. This sequence encodes CTSSAEGGVDTQYF.

This clonotype was picked up a small number of times. This chain uses TRBV4-1 with TRBJ2-2; D is unresolved. This CDR3 is 16 amino acids long. CDR1 is MGHRA, CDR2 YSYEKL, per germline. The germline V and J ends were trimmed by 0 bases and 3 bases, with 11 bases remaining between them. This chain's CDR3 is CASSQDPGPDTGELFF. CDR3 DNA sequence: TGCGCCAGCAGCCAAGATCCCGGGCCGGACACCGGGGAGCTGTTTTTT.

This clonotype occurred many times. V is TRBV6-1 and J is TRBJ1-5; the D gene is possibly TRBD1 (5 bases). This CDR3 is 14 amino acids long. CDR1 and CDR2 (germline): MNHNS, SASEGT. Between the trimmed V and J ends, which lost 5 bases and 3 bases, there was a span of 11 bases. The CDR3 reads CASSTGLDNQPQHF. DNA for the CDR3: TGTGCCAGCAGTACGGGACTTGACAATCAGCCCCAGCATTTT.

The rearrangement uses TRBV6-1 and TRBJ1-2; 8 nucleotides agree with TRBD1. The CDR3 has 16 residues. Germline trimming cut 6 bases from V and 0 bases from J; bases unmatched to any gene: 9. The V gene's germline CDR1 is MNHNS and CDR2 SASEGT. CDR3 loop: CASSRQGRSANYGYTF. CDR3 coding DNA: TGTGCCAGCAGCCGACAGGGGAGGTCAGCTAACTATGGCTACACCTTC.